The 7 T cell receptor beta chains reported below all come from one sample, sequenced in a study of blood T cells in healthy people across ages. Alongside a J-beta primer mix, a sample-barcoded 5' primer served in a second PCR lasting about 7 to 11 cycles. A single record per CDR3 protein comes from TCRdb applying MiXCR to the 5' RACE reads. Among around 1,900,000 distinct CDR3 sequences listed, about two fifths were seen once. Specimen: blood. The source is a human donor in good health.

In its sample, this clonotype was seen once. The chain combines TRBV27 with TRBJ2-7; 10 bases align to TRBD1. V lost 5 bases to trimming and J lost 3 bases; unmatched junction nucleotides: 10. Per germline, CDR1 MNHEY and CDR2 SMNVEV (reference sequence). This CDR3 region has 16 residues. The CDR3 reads CASSRLTGTGDYEQYF. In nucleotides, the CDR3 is TGTGCCAGCAGTCGACTTACCGGGACAGGGGACTACGAGCAGTACTTC.

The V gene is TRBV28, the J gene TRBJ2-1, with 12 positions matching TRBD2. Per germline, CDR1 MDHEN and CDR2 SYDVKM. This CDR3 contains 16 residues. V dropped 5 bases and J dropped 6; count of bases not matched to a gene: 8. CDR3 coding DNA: TGTGCCAGCAGTACGAGACTAGCGGGGGCCTTCAATGAGCAGTTCTTC. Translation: CASSTRLAGAFNEQFF.

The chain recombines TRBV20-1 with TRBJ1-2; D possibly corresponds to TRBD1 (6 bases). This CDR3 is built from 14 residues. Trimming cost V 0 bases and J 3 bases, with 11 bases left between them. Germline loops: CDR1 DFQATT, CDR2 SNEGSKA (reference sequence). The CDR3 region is CSAREAGAHYGYTF. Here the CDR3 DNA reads TGCAGTGCTAGAGAGGCAGGGGCCCACTATGGCTACACCTTC.

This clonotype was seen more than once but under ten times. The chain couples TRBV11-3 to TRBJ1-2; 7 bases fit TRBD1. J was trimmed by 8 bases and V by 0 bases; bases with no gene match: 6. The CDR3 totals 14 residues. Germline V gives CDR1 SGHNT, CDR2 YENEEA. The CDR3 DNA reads TGTGCCAGCAGCTTAGATGGGACAGATAGAGGCTACACCTTC. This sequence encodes CASSLDGTDRGYTF.

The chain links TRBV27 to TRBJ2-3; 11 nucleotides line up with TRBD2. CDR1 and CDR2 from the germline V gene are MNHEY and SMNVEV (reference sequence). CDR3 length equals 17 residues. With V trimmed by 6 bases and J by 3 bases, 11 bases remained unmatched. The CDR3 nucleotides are TGTGCCAGCAGCTCCATCCTAGCGGGGGGTTTGACAGATACGCAGTATTTT. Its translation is CASSSILAGGLTDTQYF.

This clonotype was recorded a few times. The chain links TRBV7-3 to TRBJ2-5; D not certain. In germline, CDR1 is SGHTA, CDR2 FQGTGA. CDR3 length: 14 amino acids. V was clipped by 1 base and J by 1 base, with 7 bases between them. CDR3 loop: CASSLIPGQETQYF. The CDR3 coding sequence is TGTGCCAGCAGCTTAATACCAGGCCAAGAGACCCAGTACTTC.

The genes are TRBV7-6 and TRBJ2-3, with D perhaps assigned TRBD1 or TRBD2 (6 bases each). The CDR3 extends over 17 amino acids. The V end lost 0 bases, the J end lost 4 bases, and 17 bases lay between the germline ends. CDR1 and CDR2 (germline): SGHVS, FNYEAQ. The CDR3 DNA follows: TGTGCCAGCAGCTTAGCCAGCCATGCCGGGGGCGCAGATACGCAGTATTTT. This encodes CASSLASHAGGADTQYF. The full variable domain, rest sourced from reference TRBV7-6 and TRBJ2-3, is GAGVSQSPRYKVTKRGQDVALRCDPISGHVSLYWYRQALGQGPEFLTYFNYEAQQDKSGLPNDRFSAERPEGSISTLTIQRTEQRDSAMYRCASSLASHAGGADTQYFGPGTRLTVL.